This T cell receptor (beta chain) was documented in a study of identical twins. Unique molecular identifiers were present on cDNA, and template switching added a universal primer site. TCRdb reanalysed the 5' RACE reads using MiXCR and keeps one entry per CDR3 protein. The sample lists 700,000 or so distinct CDR3 sequences; under 9% were seen once. The CDR3 totals 16 residues. V gave up 5 bases and J gave up 2 bases; unmatched junction bases: 8. This same sample was also part of a study on yellow fever vaccine responses in identical twins.

The sequenced material came from PBMCs. This rearrangement joins TRBV12-3 or TRBV12-4 to TRBJ2-3, with 9 nucleotides matching TRBD1. The TCR sequence derives from a woman in her late teens or twenties in good health. The CDR3 bases are TGTGCCAGCAGTCAAGGGACAGGGCAATACACAGATACGCAGTATTTT. Translating it yields CASSQGTGQYTDTQYF.